A single sample gave rise to the 4 T cell receptor beta chains below, sequenced in a study of tumor-infiltrating lymphocytes in primary liver carcinoma. The researchers obtained blood RNA from unsorted whole blood and also extracted germline DNA. The authors made TCR beta cDNA from 400 to 600 ng total RNA with a constant-region primer. Construction of TCR beta libraries relied on three successive nested multiplex PCR rounds employing slightly modified ARM-PCR. TRBV1-TRBV30 forward primers and a C-beta reverse primer were used in the first two PCR rounds, which each ran for approximately 11 cycles. TCRdb analysed the multiplex PCR reads with MiXCR anew, one entry per CDR3 protein. Of about 200,000 distinct CDR3 sequences in the sample, roughly two thirds are singletons; the top ten hold approximately 7%. The sample comprised peripheral blood. Every receptor here comes from a woman aged 55 to 70 with primary liver carcinoma and hepatitis B virus infection.

J is TRBJ2-7 and V is TRBV14; D assignment may be TRBD1 or TRBD2 (5 bases each). Looked up from germline, CDR1 is SGHDN and CDR2 is FVKESK. V was shortened by 4 bases and J by 2 bases, with 12 bases between the two germline ends. The CDR3 sequence is 14 residues long. As DNA, the CDR3 is TGTGCCAGCAGCCCGGGGCATAAACCCTACGAGCAGTACTTC. This translates into CASSPGHKPYEQYF. The full variable domain, in which reference TRBV14 and TRBJ2-7 provide the parts outside the CDR3, is EAGVTQFPSHSVIEKGQTVTLRCDPISGHDNLYWYRRVMGKEIKFLLHFVKESKQDESGMPNNRFLAERTGGTYSTLKVQPAELEDSGVYFCASSPGHKPYEQYFGPGTRLTVT.

The J gene is TRBJ2-1, the V gene TRBV11-2; a possible D gene is TRBD2 (5 bases). CDR3 length equals 14 residues. Trimming removed 6 bases at V and 9 bases at J, with 18 bases between. CDR1 is SGHAT and CDR2 is FQNNGV in the germline V gene. CDR3 nucleotide sequence: TGTGCCAGCAGACGGGTTCGGAGGAGAACTGAGCAGTTCTTC. As protein: CASRRVRRRTEQFF.

Comment on this clonotype: A read error may be the cause here, since a much bigger clone is one base away. The chain carries TRBV6-2 or TRBV6-3 and TRBJ2-7, with TRBD1 matching over 8 bases. Per the germline V gene, CDR1 is MNHEY and CDR2 is SVGEGT. The CDR3 totals 14 residues. The CDR3 sequence: CASIYRGSSYEQYF. CDR3 bases: TGTGCCAGCATTTACAGGGGGAGCTCCTACGAGCAGTACTTC.

Remarks on this clonotype: A much larger clone lies one base from this, so it may be a read error. The CDR3 sequence is CASSLTGLVGGYNEQFF. In nucleotides, the CDR3 is TGTGCCAGCAGCCTTACGGGACTAGTGGGAGGTTACAATGAGCAGTTCTTC. V is TRBV7-8 and J is TRBJ2-1; TRBD2 aligns across 8 bases. Germline loops: CDR1 SGHVS, CDR2 FQNEAQ. The J segment lost 4 bases and the V segment lost 5 bases, leaving 13 bases of the junction unmatched. The CDR3 extends over 17 amino acids.